These T cell receptor beta chains were read from a single sample in a study of cytomegalovirus exposure and HLA in healthy donors. The assay was immunoSEQ multiplex PCR, and TCRdb's table has in-frame clones only and misses some. The sample records under 350,000 clones, approximately 83% being singletons. The sample comprised PBMCs. The receptors derive from a woman aged 18-30 years in good health and CMV-seronegative. Both conserved end residues are part of each CDR3. A D gene is named only where the DNA matches it firmly. Not all rows give a size; the values are once, few, many and, for expanded clones, a class.

.	TRBV5-1	.	TRBJ2-7	14	TGCGCCAGCAGCTTGGAAGGGGTCCCCTACGAGCAGTACTTC	CASSLEGVPYEQYF
.	TRBV29-1	TRBD1	TRBJ1-1	16	TGCAGCGTTGAGAAGGACAGGGGGTACATGAACACTGAAGCTTTCTTT	CSVEKDRGYMNTEAFF
few	TRBV19	.	TRBJ1-1	12	TGTGCCAGTAGTCACAGGAACACTGAAGCTTTCTTT	CASSHRNTEAFF
.	TRBV6-5	TRBD2	TRBJ2-1	15	TGTGCCAGCTCTCTAGCGGGGGGGGGTTACAATGAGCAGTTCTTC	CASSLAGGGYNEQFF
.	TRBV9	.	TRBJ2-7	13	TGTGCCAGCAGCGTGGCAGGCGCCTACGAGCAGTACTTC	CASSVAGAYEQYF
many	TRBV27	TRBD1	TRBJ1-1	13	TGTGCCAGTGGACAGGGGAAGAACACTGAAGCTTTCTTT	CASGQGKNTEAFF
.	TRBV4-1	.	TRBJ2-7	16	TGCGCCAGCAGCCAAGGGGTCCTCGGGGAACGCTACGAGCAGTACTTC	CASSQGVLGERYEQYF
.	TRBV27	TRBD1	TRBJ2-1	17	TGTGCCAGCAGTCCACAAGACGGACAGGGCCGCTACAATGAGCAGTTCTTC	CASSPQDGQGRYNEQFF
.	TRBV6-4	.	TRBJ2-7	13	TGTGCCAGCAGTGTGGGACAAAAGGGCGAGCAGTACTTC	CASSVGQKGEQYF
few	TRBV29-1	TRBD1	TRBJ1-2	12	TGCAGCGTTGGGACAGGGGCTTATGGCTACACCTTC	CSVGTGAYGYTF
.	TRBV29-1	TRBD1	TRBJ2-7	13	TGCAGCACCCGGACAGGGGAGAACTACGAGCAGTACTTC	CSTRTGENYEQYF
once	TRBV9	.	TRBJ1-6	16	TGTGCCAGCAGCGTAGGGGCAGCCGAGTATAATTCACCCCTCCACTTT	CASSVGAAEYNSPLHF
.	TRBV19	.	TRBJ1-3	14	TGTGCCACCAAACAGGGAGCTGAAGGAAACACCATATATTTT	CATKQGAEGNTIYF
.	TRBV6-6	TRBD2	TRBJ2-7	14	TGTGCCAGCAGTTACTCGCTAGCGGGGGGCCCGCAGTACTTC	CASSYSLAGGPQYF
.	TRBV11-3	.	TRBJ1-3	16	TGTGCCAGCAGCCTTCTAGGGACACCCTCTGGAAACACCATATATTTT	CASSLLGTPSGNTIYF
.	TRBV5-6	.	TRBJ1-1	13	TGTGCCAGCAGCCTCAGGCAGAACACTGAAGCTTTCTTT	CASSLRQNTEAFF
.	TRBV19	.	TRBJ1-2	13	TGTGCCAGTAGTCTTACAGGGATGTATGGCTACACCTTC	CASSLTGMYGYTF